The 16 T cell receptor beta chains below were found in one sample sequenced in a study of CD8+CD57+ T cells in acquired aplastic anemia. Using genomic DNA as the template, TCR beta VDJ and CDR3 profiling was carried out. TCRdb independently ran MiXCR on the reads; one entry per CDR3 protein. This table holds tens of thousands of distinct CDR3 sequences, around 70% found once. Sequencing was carried out using sorted CD4+, CD8+, or CD8+CD57+ T cells (not recorded which) from PBMCs. The receptor set was obtained from a human donor in good health, serving as a control.

The V gene is TRBV12-5, the J gene TRBJ1-1; D is uncertain. This CDR3 is 13 amino acids long. Trimming left V 9 bases short and J 3 bases short, with 14 bases between. Germline lookup yields CDR1 LGHNT and CDR2 FRNRAP. For the CDR3, the DNA is TGTGCTAGAGATCGGGAGGTGTACACTGAAGCTTTCTTT. Translating gives CARDREVYTEAFF.

The chain employs TRBV20-1 and TRBJ2-3, with a possible D match to TRBD2 (5 bases). V was trimmed by 6 bases and J by 1 base, leaving 11 bases between them. The germline V gene encodes CDR1 DFQATT and CDR2 SNEGSKA (reference sequence). CDR3 length equals 13 residues. The CDR3 nucleotides read TGCAGTGCGAAGTTGGGAGGCACAGATACGCAGTATTTT. This encodes CSAKLGGTDTQYF.

This clonotype counts as medium-sized (0.01 to 0.1%). The rearrangement uses TRBV19 and TRBJ1-5; 9 bases agree with TRBD1. Germline V lookup: CDR1 LNHDA, CDR2 SQIVND (reference sequence). The CDR3 is made up of 15 amino acids. Trimming at V came to 7 bases and at J to 6 bases, leaving 10 bases not matched to a gene. CDR3 protein: CASTPGTGGIQPQHF. The CDR3 DNA reads TGTGCCAGTACCCCCGGCACAGGGGGCATTCAGCCCCAGCATTTT.

The genes are TRBV24-1 and TRBJ2-3; D is unresolved. This CDR3 region has 12 residues. Trimming took 3 bases from V and 8 from J, leaving 8 bases between them. The germline V gene has CDR1 KGHDR and CDR2 SFDVKD. CDR3: CATSDPQGTQYF. CDR3 sequence (DNA): TGTGCCACCAGTGATCCCCAAGGTACGCAGTATTTT.

This clonotype was seen only once. The J gene is TRBJ1-1, the V gene TRBV7-2; D remains unclear. Germline CDR1 is SGHTA and CDR2 is FQGNSA. The V gene lost 2 bases and the J gene lost 7 bases, with 8 bases spanning the gap. This CDR3 is built from 12 residues. In DNA, the CDR3 is TGTGCCAGCAGCTTAATGACTGGTGAAGCTTTCTTT. Amino acid sequence: CASSLMTGEAFF.

The chain recombines TRBV11-3 with TRBJ1-2; D call uncertain. This CDR3 has 14 residues. The ends were cut back, 9 bases at V and 8 bases at J, with 22 bases in the middle. Germline values: CDR1 SGHNT, CDR2 YENEEA. The CDR3 DNA follows: TGTGCCAGTAGTATAGCCGGCGGACCGATGGGCTACACCTTC. It translates to CASSIAGGPMGYTF.

The chain is built from TRBV7-8 and TRBJ1-4; D gene unclear. V lost 1 base to trimming and J lost 7 bases, with 7 bases between them. CDR3 size: 13 residues. Per the germline V gene, CDR1 is SGHVS and CDR2 is FQNEAQ. Here the CDR3 DNA reads TGTGCCAGCAGCTTAGATCACGCTGAAAAACTGTTTTTT. Encoded protein: CASSLDHAEKLFF.

This rearrangement joins TRBV9 to TRBJ2-1, with TRBD1 identical over 7 bases. Germline values: CDR1 SGDLS, CDR2 YYNGEE. The CDR3 extends over 15 amino acids. The J segment lost 1 base and the V segment lost 4 bases, leaving 5 bases of the junction unmatched. The CDR3 is CASSIGDSSYNEQFF. The CDR3 DNA follows: TGTGCCAGCAGCATCGGGGACAGTTCCTACAATGAGCAGTTCTTC.

This clonotype has just one count. V gene TRBV9 combines with J gene TRBJ2-7, with D perhaps TRBD2 (5 bases). The end of the DNA aligns better with TRBJ2-1, so the J call may be wrong. Germline CDR1 and CDR2: SGDLS and YYNGEE. The CDR3 has 15 amino acids. Here the CDR3 reads CASSVDGRSYNEQFF. CDR3 coding DNA: TGTGCCAGCAGCGTAGATGGGAGATCCTACAATGAGCAGTTCTTC.

This clonotype was seen only a few times. The chain recombines TRBV7-9 with TRBJ1-6; D gene ambiguous. This CDR3 comprises 13 residues. Germline assignment: CDR1 SEHNR and CDR2 FQNEAQ (reference sequence). V lost 1 base, J lost 8 bases, and 6 bases lay in between. CDR3 sequence: CASSLGPDSPLHF. CDR3 nucleotide sequence: TGTGCCAGCAGCTTAGGGCCGGATTCACCCCTCCACTTT.

This chain connects TRBV20-1 to TRBJ2-7; D remains unclear. This CDR3 is built from 11 residues. In germline, CDR1 is DFQATT, CDR2 SNEGSKA (reference sequence). V was clipped by 5 bases and J by 6 bases, with 11 bases between them. CDR3 loop: CSALQGREQYF. CDR3 coding DNA: TGCAGTGCTTTACAAGGGCGCGAGCAGTACTTC.

The V gene is TRBV10-3, the J gene TRBJ1-1; D call uncertain. The CDR3 consists of 13 residues. Germline assignment: CDR1 ENHRY and CDR2 SYGVKD. With 3 bases removed from V and 4 bases from J, the gap between germline ends came to 9 bases. CDR3 amino acids: CAISESRTTEAFF. The DNA of the CDR3 is TGTGCCATCAGTGAATCAAGGACCACTGAAGCTTTCTTT.

This chain connects TRBV7-9 to TRBJ1-5; D call uncertain. Trimming removed 5 bases from V and 7 bases from J, with 12 bases in between. This CDR3 comprises 13 residues. CDR1 and CDR2 from the germline V gene are SEHNR and FQNEAQ (reference sequence). Written as DNA, the CDR3 is TGTGCCAGCAGCGAGATGAGCGGCCAGCCCCAGCATTTT. The encoded protein is CASSEMSGQPQHF.

This clonotype came up once. This chain joins TRBV15 and TRBJ1-2, with D hard to call. Germline loops: CDR1 LNHNV, CDR2 YYDKDF (reference sequence). The CDR3 is 13 residues long. V lost 3 bases, J lost 5 bases, and 10 bases lay in between. The CDR3: CATSSDTDYGYTF. The CDR3 region has the DNA TGTGCCACCAGCAGCGACACAGATTATGGCTACACCTTC.

The rearrangement uses TRBV29-1 and TRBJ2-5; 9 bases align to TRBD1. The trim removed 3 bases at V and 1 base at J, leaving 3 bases unmatched. Germline loops: CDR1 SQVTM, CDR2 ANQGSEA. This CDR3 is built from 14 residues. The CDR3 here is CSVDGTGFQETQYF. CDR3 nucleotide sequence: TGCAGCGTTGACGGGACAGGGTTCCAAGAGACCCAGTACTTC.

This clonotype was counted a few times. This chain links TRBV10-3 with TRBJ2-7; possible D gene TRBD2, 6 bases. Germline CDR1 ENHRY, CDR2 SYGVKD. The CDR3 spans 12 residues. V was clipped by 10 bases and J by 3 bases, with 13 bases between them. CDR3 region: CASGANLYEQYF. CDR3 sequence (DNA): TGTGCCAGCGGGGCAAATCTCTACGAGCAGTACTTC.